Listed here are 10 T cell receptor beta chains from one sample, sequenced in a study of CXCR3-negative and CXCR3-positive naive CD8 T cells. UMI-labeled 5' RACE TRB cDNA libraries were prepared from the cells. Reanalyzing the 5' RACE reads, TCRdb keeps one entry per CDR3 protein, without DNA. The sample table includes approximately 90,000 distinct CDR3 sequences. Their antigens remain unidentified. Study-level points and caveats: TRB CDR3s were more hydrophobic in CXCR3-positive than in CXCR3-negative naive cells.

Sequencing was done on a sample of naive CXCR3+ CD8+ T cells from blood. Subset of the sample: CD45RO-CCR7+CD27+CD95- naive CD8+ T cells expressing CXCR3 (TNR3+). The receptors were sampled from a human donor in good health. Some clones in this sample may be carry-over from other donors' samples.

This chain links TRBV10-1 with TRBJ1-5; TCRdb gives TRBD1 as the D gene, but with no DNA this cannot be confirmed. Germline V gene lookup returns CDR1 WNHNN and CDR2 SYGVQD (reference sequence). This CDR3 has 13 amino acids. Here the CDR3 reads CASRGQGNQPQHF.

The chain uses TRBV18 and TRBJ2-2; without DNA, the TCRdb call of TRBD1 cannot be checked. Germline V gives CDR1 KGHSH, CDR2 LQKENI. The CDR3 loop spans 16 amino acids. CDR3 amino acids: CASSPGQGRFHGELFF.

CDR3 residues: CASSLELAGFNEQFF. This chain joins TRBV5-1 and TRBJ2-1; the TCRdb D gene call, TRBD2, has no DNA to confirm it. CDR1 SGHRS and CDR2 YFSETQ come from the germline V gene. CDR3 length equals 15 residues.

The chain couples TRBV5-1 to TRBJ2-1. CDR1 is SGHRS and CDR2 is YFSETQ in the germline V gene. The CDR3 contains 12 residues. The CDR3: CASSLAQHEQFF.

This sequence joins TRBV20-1 and TRBJ1-1. The germline CDR1 and CDR2 sequences are DFQATT and SNEGSKA (reference sequence). The CDR3 extends over 12 amino acids. The CDR3 protein is CSVSLETPEAFF.

This rearrangement joins TRBV15 to TRBJ2-7; TCRdb selects TRBD2, and the lack of DNA leaves this call unchecked. The CDR3 totals 16 residues. Germline assignment: CDR1 LNHNV and CDR2 YYDKDF (reference sequence). The CDR3 protein is CATSRERLAGSYEQYF.

The chain recombines TRBV5-1 with TRBJ2-1; with no DNA, the TCRdb D assignment of TRBD1 cannot be verified. The length of the CDR3 is 15 residues. Germline V lookup: CDR1 SGHRS, CDR2 YFSETQ. The CDR3: CASSRQETGYNEQFF.

The genes are TRBV6-5 and TRBJ2-7; no DNA is available, so the TRBD1 call from TCRdb remains unchecked. Germline V gives CDR1 MNHEY, CDR2 SVGAGI. This CDR3 comprises 14 residues. The CDR3 sequence: CASSSRGGTYEQYF.

The chain uses TRBV29-1 and TRBJ2-7; the D call from TCRdb, TRBD1, cannot be confirmed without DNA. Germline values: CDR1 SQVTM, CDR2 ANQGSEA. The CDR3 covers 15 residues. The CDR3 here is CSVELSGQGLWEQYF.

The CDR3 sequence: CASSLGAGTSEKFF. The chain couples TRBV12-3 or TRBV12-4 to TRBJ2-1; TCRdb selects TRBD2, and the lack of DNA leaves this call unchecked. CDR3 length: 14 amino acids.